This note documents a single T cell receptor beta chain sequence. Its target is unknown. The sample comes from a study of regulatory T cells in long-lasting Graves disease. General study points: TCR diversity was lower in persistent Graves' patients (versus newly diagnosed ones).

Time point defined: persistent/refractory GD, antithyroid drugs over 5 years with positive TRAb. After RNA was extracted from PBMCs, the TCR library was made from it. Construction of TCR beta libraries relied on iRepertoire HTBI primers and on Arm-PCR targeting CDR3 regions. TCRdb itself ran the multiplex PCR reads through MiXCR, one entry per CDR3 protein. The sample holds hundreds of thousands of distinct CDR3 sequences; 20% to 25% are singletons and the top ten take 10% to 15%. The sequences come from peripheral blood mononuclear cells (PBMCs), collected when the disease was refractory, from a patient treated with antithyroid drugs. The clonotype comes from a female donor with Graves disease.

The DNA for the CDR3 is TGTGCCAGCAGCTTAAATACCGGTCAGGGATACCAGCCCCAGCATTTT. Amino acids: CASSLNTGQGYQPQHF. The J gene is TRBJ1-5, the V gene TRBV7-8, with D perhaps matching TRBD1 (5 bases). CDR1 SGHVS and CDR2 FQNEAQ come from the germline V gene. V was pared by 2 bases and J by 7 bases, with 18 bases between. The CDR3 contains 16 residues.